This is a list of T cell receptor beta chains from one sample in a study of identical twins. TCRdb re-called the 5' RACE reads with MiXCR, one entry per CDR3 protein. The table records 250,000 or so distinct CDR3 sequences, around 8.8% of them present only once. These data are also associated with another study on yellow fever vaccine responses in identical twins.

Sequenced sample: CD8+ T cells sorted from blood. The receptors derive from a woman aged 18-30 years in good health. Both conserved end residues are part of each CDR3. D genes are given only for firm matches. Size is omitted from some rows. Given values are once, few, many or a class for expanded clones.

size: few; V: TRBV29-1; J: TRBJ2-7; D: -; DNA: TGCAGCGTCGAAAAGGAATTCGAATACGAGCAGTACTTC; CDR3: CSVEKEFEYEQYF
size: many; V: TRBV29-1; J: TRBJ1-1; D: -; DNA: TGCAGCGTTGAGGGGGCAGAAACTGAAGCTTTCTTT; CDR3: CSVEGAETEAFF
size: -; V: TRBV27; J: TRBJ2-1; D: -; DNA: TGTGCCAGCGGCCCTCCGGGGTCCAATGAGCAGTTCTTC; CDR3: CASGPPGSNEQFF
size: many; V: TRBV29-1; J: TRBJ2-5; D: -; DNA: TGCAGCGTTGCCGGCAGGGCAGGGGAGACCCAGTACTTC; CDR3: CSVAGRAGETQYF
size: many; V: TRBV11-2; J: TRBJ2-3; D: -; DNA: TGTGCCAGCAGCTCCGCGGGGGATACGCAGTATTTT; CDR3: CASSSAGDTQYF
size: -; V: TRBV20-1; J: TRBJ2-7; D: -; DNA: TGCAGTGCTAGAGATATTCCGGGAAACTCCTACGAGCAGTACTTC; CDR3: CSARDIPGNSYEQYF
size: few; V: TRBV4-3; J: TRBJ1-2; D: -; DNA: TGCGCCAGCAGCCAAGATTGGCGGGGCGACTATGGCTACACCTTC; CDR3: CASSQDWRGDYGYTF
size: many; V: TRBV29-1; J: TRBJ2-3; D: -; DNA: TGCAGCGTTGGCCGGGGCCCAGATACGCAGTATTTT; CDR3: CSVGRGPDTQYF
size: few; V: TRBV11-1; J: TRBJ2-6; D: -; DNA: TGTGCCAGCAGCTTAATGGATCCGGGACATCCTCGCTCTGGGGCCAACGTCCTGACTTTC; CDR3: CASSLMDPGHPRSGANVLTF
size: -; V: TRBV4-3; J: TRBJ2-5; D: TRBD1; DNA: TGCGCCAGCAGCCAAGATGGCAGGGGGGAGACCCAGTACTTC; CDR3: CASSQDGRGETQYF
size: -; V: TRBV7-6; J: TRBJ1-6; D: -; DNA: TGTGCCAGCACCCCAGATGGGGGCTCTTCACCCCTCCACTTT; CDR3: CASTPDGGSSPLHF
size: few; V: TRBV12-3/TRBV12-4; J: TRBJ2-2; D: TRBD1; DNA: TGTGCCAGCAGTCAGAGCGGGACAGGGGCAAGGACCGGGGAGCTGTTTTTT; CDR3: CASSQSGTGARTGELFF
size: many; V: TRBV29-1; J: TRBJ2-1; D: -; DNA: TGCAGCGTTCGGACGGCCGCTGATGAGCAGTTCTTC; CDR3: CSVRTAADEQFF
size: many; V: TRBV7-9; J: TRBJ2-5; D: TRBD2; DNA: TGTGCCAGCAGCTCTAGCGGGGCACAAGAGACCCAGTACTTC; CDR3: CASSSSGAQETQYF
size: few; V: TRBV27; J: TRBJ2-1; D: TRBD1; DNA: TGTGCCAGCAGAGTGGACAGGGAGCACAATGAGCAGTTCTTC; CDR3: CASRVDREHNEQFF
size: -; V: TRBV3-1; J: TRBJ1-4; D: -; DNA: TGTGCCAGCAGCCAAGGAGTTAATGAAAAACTGTTTTTT; CDR3: CASSQGVNEKLFF
size: few; V: TRBV2; J: TRBJ2-5; D: -; DNA: TGTGCCAGCCAACCTCGGGGTGAAGAGACCCAGTACTTC; CDR3: CASQPRGEETQYF
size: few; V: TRBV13; J: TRBJ2-1; D: -; DNA: TGTGCCAGCAGCAAACGCGGAACAGGATTCTACAATGAGCAGTTCTTC; CDR3: CASSKRGTGFYNEQFF
size: -; V: TRBV6-6; J: TRBJ2-7; D: -; DNA: TGTGCCAGCAGTTTTGAATCCCTCGACGAGCAGTACTTC; CDR3: CASSFESLDEQYF
size: -; V: TRBV6-2/TRBV6-3; J: TRBJ2-7; D: -; DNA: TGTGCCAGCAGTTCCCCCGGGCCGGACCGCTTTTACGAGCAGTACTTC; CDR3: CASSSPGPDRFYEQYF
size: many; V: TRBV4-3; J: TRBJ2-1; D: -; DNA: TGCGCCAGCAGCCAAGACAGTGGGGTCAATGAGCAGTTCTTC; CDR3: CASSQDSGVNEQFF
size: few; V: TRBV27; J: TRBJ1-5; D: -; DNA: TGTGCCACAGGGCCCGGCAATCAGCCCCAGCATTTT; CDR3: CATGPGNQPQHF
size: few; V: TRBV6-1; J: TRBJ2-7; D: -; DNA: TGTGCCAGCGGACGGGCGGGGTACGAGCAGTACTTC; CDR3: CASGRAGYEQYF
size: many; V: TRBV7-3; J: TRBJ2-5; D: -; DNA: TGTGCCAGCAGCCCTACCTTTATGGAGACCCAGTACTTC; CDR3: CASSPTFMETQYF
size: many; V: TRBV4-2; J: TRBJ2-2; D: TRBD2; DNA: TGTGCCAGCAGCCGCCAACTAGCGGGAGGGACCGGGGAGCTGTTTTTT; CDR3: CASSRQLAGGTGELFF
size: many; V: TRBV5-1; J: TRBJ2-7; D: -; DNA: TGCGCCAGCAGCCCAGGGAGGTCCTACGAGCAGTACTTC; CDR3: CASSPGRSYEQYF
size: -; V: TRBV28; J: TRBJ2-7; D: -; DNA: TGTGCCAGCAGTTTTCCTCCGGAGGAGTCCTACGAGCAGTACTTC; CDR3: CASSFPPEESYEQYF
size: -; V: TRBV7-2; J: TRBJ2-3; D: TRBD2; DNA: TGTGCCGACCGGGGGGATTACACAGATACGCAGTATTTT; CDR3: CADRGDYTDTQYF
size: few; V: TRBV7-6; J: TRBJ2-7; D: -; DNA: TGTGCCAGCAGTGACATCCTGAGCTCCTACGAGCAGTACTTC; CDR3: CASSDILSSYEQYF
size: few; V: TRBV2; J: TRBJ1-2; D: -; DNA: TGTGCCACCAAGAGGAACTATGGCTACACCTTC; CDR3: CATKRNYGYTF
size: -; V: TRBV25-1; J: TRBJ1-1; D: -; DNA: TGTGCCAGCAGTGAGTACAGGGTATGGGGCACTGAAGCTTTCTTT; CDR3: CASSEYRVWGTEAFF
size: -; V: TRBV12-3/TRBV12-4; J: TRBJ1-5; D: -; DNA: TGTGCCAGCAGTCTTGCTGGGCAGGCGGTTTGGAATCAGCCCCAGCATTTT; CDR3: CASSLAGQAVWNQPQHF
size: many; V: TRBV11-2; J: TRBJ1-1; D: -; DNA: TGTGCCAGCAGTTTAGCCCGGAACACTGAAGCTTTCTTT; CDR3: CASSLARNTEAFF
size: few; V: TRBV18; J: TRBJ2-7; D: -; DNA: TGTGCCAGCTCACCAAGGGCACTCGAGTTGTTCGACGAGCAGTACTTC; CDR3: CASSPRALELFDEQYF
size: -; V: TRBV27; J: TRBJ2-2; D: -; DNA: TGTGCCAGCAGTTTATCCCCGGGCCCCACCGGGGAGCTGTTTTTT; CDR3: CASSLSPGPTGELFF
size: many; V: TRBV5-1; J: TRBJ2-3; D: -; DNA: TGCGCCAGCAGCTTGTGGGGGGCCGGTGAAGATACGCAGTATTTT; CDR3: CASSLWGAGEDTQYF
size: many; V: TRBV29-1; J: TRBJ2-7; D: -; DNA: TGCAGCGCCCTTGGGACGACACATCTAGGGTACGAGCAGTACTTC; CDR3: CSALGTTHLGYEQYF
size: few; V: TRBV12-3/TRBV12-4; J: TRBJ1-3; D: TRBD1; DNA: TGTGCCAGCAGTCCCCGACAGGGGACCTCTGGAAACACCATATATTTT; CDR3: CASSPRQGTSGNTIYF
size: -; V: TRBV20-1; J: TRBJ2-7; D: -; DNA: TGCAGTGCTAGAGTTTGGCGCGAGACTAGAGTTGACGAGCAGTACTTC; CDR3: CSARVWRETRVDEQYF
size: few; V: TRBV4-3; J: TRBJ1-1; D: -; DNA: TGCGCCAGCAGCCAGGGTAGCAGGGGCGCGATGAACACTGAAGCTTTCTTT; CDR3: CASSQGSRGAMNTEAFF
size: few; V: TRBV15; J: TRBJ2-7; D: TRBD1; DNA: TGTGCCACCAGCAGAGATAGGGACAGCTCCTACGAGCAGTACTTC; CDR3: CATSRDRDSSYEQYF
size: -; V: TRBV10-3; J: TRBJ2-5; D: TRBD2; DNA: TGTGCCATCAGGAGGACTAGCGGGGGAGTGGAGACCCAGTACTTC; CDR3: CAIRRTSGGVETQYF
size: -; V: TRBV20-1; J: TRBJ1-1; D: -; DNA: TGCAGTGCTAGAGGGCATAAAGGGGACACTGAAGCTTTCTTT; CDR3: CSARGHKGDTEAFF
size: -; V: TRBV4-3; J: TRBJ2-6; D: -; DNA: TGCGCCAGCAGCCAGGCTGAGGGGGCCAACGTCCTGACTTTC; CDR3: CASSQAEGANVLTF